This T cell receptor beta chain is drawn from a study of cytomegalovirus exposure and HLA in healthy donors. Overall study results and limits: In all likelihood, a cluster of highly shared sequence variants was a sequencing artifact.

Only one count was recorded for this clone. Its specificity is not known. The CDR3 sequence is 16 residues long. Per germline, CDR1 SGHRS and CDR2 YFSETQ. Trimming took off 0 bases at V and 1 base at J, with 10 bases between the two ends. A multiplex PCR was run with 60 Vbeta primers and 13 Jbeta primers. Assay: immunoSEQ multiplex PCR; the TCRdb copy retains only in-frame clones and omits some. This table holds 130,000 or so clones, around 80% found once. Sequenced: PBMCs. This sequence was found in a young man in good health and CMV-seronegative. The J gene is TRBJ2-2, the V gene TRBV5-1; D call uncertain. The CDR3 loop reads CASSLEAGKNTGELFF. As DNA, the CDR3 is TGCGCCAGCAGCTTGGAGGCAGGAAAGAACACCGGGGAGCTGTTTTTT.